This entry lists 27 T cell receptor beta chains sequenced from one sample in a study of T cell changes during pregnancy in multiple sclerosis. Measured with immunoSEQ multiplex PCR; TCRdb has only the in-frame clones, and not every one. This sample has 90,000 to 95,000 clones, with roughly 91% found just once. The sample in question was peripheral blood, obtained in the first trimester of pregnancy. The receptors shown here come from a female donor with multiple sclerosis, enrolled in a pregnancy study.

As DNA, the CDR3 is TGTGCCAGCAGCGAACCCACTAGCGGGGGAGAGACCCAGTACTTC. It is translated as CASSEPTSGGETQYF. The V and J genes are TRBV5-4 and TRBJ2-5; 11 bases match TRBD2. J gave up 4 bases and V 4 bases, and 6 bases lay outside the gene matches. The CDR3 extends over 15 amino acids. Germline V lookup: CDR1 SGHNT, CDR2 YYREEE (reference sequence).

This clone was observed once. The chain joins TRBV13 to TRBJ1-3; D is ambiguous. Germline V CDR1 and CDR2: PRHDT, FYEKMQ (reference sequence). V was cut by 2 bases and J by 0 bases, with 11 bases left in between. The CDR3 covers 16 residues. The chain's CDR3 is CASSLLEESSGNTIYF. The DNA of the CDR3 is TGTGCCAGCAGCTTATTAGAGGAGAGCTCTGGAAACACCATATATTTT.

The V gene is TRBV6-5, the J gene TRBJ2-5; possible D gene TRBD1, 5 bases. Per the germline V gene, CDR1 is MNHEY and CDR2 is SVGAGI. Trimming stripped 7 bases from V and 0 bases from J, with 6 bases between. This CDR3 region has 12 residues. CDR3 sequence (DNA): TGTGCCAGCACAGGGAACCAAGAGACCCAGTACTTC. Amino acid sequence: CASTGNQETQYF.

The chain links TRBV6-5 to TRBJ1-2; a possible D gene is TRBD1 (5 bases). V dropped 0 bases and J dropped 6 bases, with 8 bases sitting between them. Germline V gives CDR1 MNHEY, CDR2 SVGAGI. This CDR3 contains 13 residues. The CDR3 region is CASSYSGRDGYTF. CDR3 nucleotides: TGTGCCAGCAGTTACTCCGGCAGGGATGGCTACACCTTC.

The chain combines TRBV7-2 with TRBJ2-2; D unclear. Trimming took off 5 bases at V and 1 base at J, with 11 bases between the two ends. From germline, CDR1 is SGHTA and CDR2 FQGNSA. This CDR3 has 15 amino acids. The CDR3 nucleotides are TGTGCCAGCAGCGGCCTAGTGCGGAACACCGGGGAGCTGTTTTTT. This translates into CASSGLVRNTGELFF.

The CDR3 nucleotides are TGTGCCAGCAGCTCATACAGGGGGCGGAACTATGGCTACACCTTC. Protein sequence: CASSSYRGRNYGYTF. The chain couples TRBV7-2 to TRBJ1-2; 9 bases fit TRBD1. CDR3 size: 15 residues. The germline CDR1 and CDR2 sequences are SGHTA and FQGNSA. V dropped 4 bases and J dropped 2; count of bases not matched to a gene: 5.

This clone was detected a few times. Here the CDR3 reads CASSPLTELYGYTF. CDR3 bases: TGTGCCAGCAGTCCCTTGACAGAGCTCTATGGCTACACCTTC. V is TRBV27 and J is TRBJ1-2; D is possibly TRBD1 (5 bases). The CDR3 has 14 residues. The V gene lost 5 bases and the J gene lost 4 bases, with 14 bases spanning the gap. CDR1 and CDR2 from the germline V gene are MNHEY and SMNVEV (reference sequence).

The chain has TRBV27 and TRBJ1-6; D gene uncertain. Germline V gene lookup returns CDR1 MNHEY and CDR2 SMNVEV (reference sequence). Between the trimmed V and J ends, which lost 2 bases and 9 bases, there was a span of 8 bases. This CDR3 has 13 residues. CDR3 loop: CASSLTSFSPLHF. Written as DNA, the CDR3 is TGTGCCAGCAGTTTAACCAGTTTTTCACCCCTCCACTTT.

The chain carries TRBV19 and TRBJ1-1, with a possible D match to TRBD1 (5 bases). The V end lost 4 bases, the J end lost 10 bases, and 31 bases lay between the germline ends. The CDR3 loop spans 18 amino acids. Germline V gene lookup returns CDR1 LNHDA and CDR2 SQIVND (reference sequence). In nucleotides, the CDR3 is TGTGCCAGTAGTAATACGGACACAACATTCCCGGAGGGCCTTGGAGCTTTCTTT. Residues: CASSNTDTTFPEGLGAFF.

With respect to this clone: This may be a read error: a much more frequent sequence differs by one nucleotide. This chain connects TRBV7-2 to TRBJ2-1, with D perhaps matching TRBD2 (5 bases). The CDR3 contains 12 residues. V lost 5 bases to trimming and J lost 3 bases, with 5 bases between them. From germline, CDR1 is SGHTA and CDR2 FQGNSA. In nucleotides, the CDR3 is TGTGCCAGCAGCCGGGACTACAATGAGCAGTTCTTC. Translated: CASSRDYNEQFF. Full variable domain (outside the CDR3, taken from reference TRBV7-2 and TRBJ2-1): GAGVSQSPSNKVTEKGKDVELRCDPISGHTALYWYRQSLGQGLEFLIYFQGNSAPDKSGLPSDRFSAERTGGSVSTLTIQRTQQEDSAVYLCASSRDYNEQFFGPGTRLTVL.

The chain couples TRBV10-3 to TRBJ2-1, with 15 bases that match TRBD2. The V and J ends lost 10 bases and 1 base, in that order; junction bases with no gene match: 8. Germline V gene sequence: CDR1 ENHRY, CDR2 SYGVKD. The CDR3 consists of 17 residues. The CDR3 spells CARTGTSGGTSYNEQFF. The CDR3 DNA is TGTGCCAGGACCGGGACTAGCGGGGGGACTTCCTACAATGAGCAGTTCTTC.

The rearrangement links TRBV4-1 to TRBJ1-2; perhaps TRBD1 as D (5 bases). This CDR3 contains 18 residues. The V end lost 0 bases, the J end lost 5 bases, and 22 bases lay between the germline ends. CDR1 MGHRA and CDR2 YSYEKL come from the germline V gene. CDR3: CASSQDRGGAVTLYGYTF. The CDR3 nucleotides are TGCGCCAGCAGCCAAGATCGTGGCGGGGCTGTAACGCTTTATGGCTACACCTTC.

In DNA, the CDR3 is TGTGCCAGCAGCTCGGGCTCTGGAAACACCATATATTTT. It is translated as CASSSGSGNTIYF. The chain carries TRBV7-3 and TRBJ1-3, with D unclear. Trimming removed 4 bases at V and 0 bases at J, with 4 bases between. The germline gives CDR1 SGHTA, CDR2 FQGTGA. The CDR3 is 13 amino acids.

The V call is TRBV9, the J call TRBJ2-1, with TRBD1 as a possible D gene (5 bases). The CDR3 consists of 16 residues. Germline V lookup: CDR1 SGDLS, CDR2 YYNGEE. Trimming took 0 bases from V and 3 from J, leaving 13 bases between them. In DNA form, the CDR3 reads TGTGCCAGCAGCGTAGGGTCCAGGGCCGACTACAATGAGCAGTTCTTC. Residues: CASSVGSRADYNEQFF.

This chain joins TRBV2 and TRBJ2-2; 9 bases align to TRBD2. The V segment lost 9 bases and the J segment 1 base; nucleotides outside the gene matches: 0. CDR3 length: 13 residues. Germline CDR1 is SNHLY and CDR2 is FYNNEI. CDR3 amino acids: CARAGGNTGELFF. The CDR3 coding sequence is TGTGCCAGAGCGGGGGGGAACACCGGGGAGCTGTTTTTT.

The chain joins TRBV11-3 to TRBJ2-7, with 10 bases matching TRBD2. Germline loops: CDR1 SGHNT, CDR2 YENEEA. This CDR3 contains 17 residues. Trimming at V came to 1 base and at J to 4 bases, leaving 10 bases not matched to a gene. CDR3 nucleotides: TGTGCCAGCAGCTTAGTTCCTAGCGGGGGTTCTAGTTACGAGCAGTACTTC. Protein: CASSLVPSGGSSYEQYF.

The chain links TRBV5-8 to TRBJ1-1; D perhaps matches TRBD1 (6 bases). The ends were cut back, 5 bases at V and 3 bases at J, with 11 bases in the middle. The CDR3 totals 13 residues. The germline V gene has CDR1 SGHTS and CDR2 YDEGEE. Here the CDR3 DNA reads TGTGCCAGCAGAAGGGGGGGGTACACTGAAGCTTTCTTT. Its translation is CASRRGGYTEAFF.

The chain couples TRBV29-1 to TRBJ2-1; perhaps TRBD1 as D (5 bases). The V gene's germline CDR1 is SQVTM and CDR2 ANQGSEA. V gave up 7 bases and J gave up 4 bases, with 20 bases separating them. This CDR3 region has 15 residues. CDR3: CSAGLWRRQYNEQFF. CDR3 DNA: TGCAGCGCGGGCTTATGGCGGCGACAGTACAATGAGCAGTTCTTC.

CDR3 in amino acids: CASRPAGLTDYGYTF. For the CDR3, the DNA is TGTGCCAGCAGACCAGCAGGACTAACGGACTATGGCTACACCTTC. The J gene is TRBJ1-2, the V gene TRBV27; D is unresolved. Trimming cost V 6 bases and J 3 bases, with 17 bases left between them. Germline CDR1 reads MNHEY; CDR2 reads SMNVEV (reference sequence). The CDR3 totals 15 residues.

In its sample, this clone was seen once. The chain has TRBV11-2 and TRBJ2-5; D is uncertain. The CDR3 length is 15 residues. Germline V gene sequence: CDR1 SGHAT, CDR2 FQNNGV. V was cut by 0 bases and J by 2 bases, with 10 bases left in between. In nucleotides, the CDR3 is TGTGCCAGCAGCTTAGAACGGTCATATCAAGAGACCCAGTACTTC. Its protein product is CASSLERSYQETQYF.

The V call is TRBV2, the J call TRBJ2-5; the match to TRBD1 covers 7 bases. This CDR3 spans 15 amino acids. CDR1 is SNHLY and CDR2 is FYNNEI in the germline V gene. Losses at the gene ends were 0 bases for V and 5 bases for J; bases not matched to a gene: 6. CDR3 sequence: CASSEAPGQRETQYF. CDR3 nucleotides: TGTGCCAGCAGTGAAGCGCCGGGACAGAGGGAGACCCAGTACTTC.

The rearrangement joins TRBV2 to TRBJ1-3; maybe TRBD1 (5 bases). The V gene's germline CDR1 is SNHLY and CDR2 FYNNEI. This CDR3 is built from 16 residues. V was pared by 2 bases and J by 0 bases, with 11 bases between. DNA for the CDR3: TGTGCCAGCAGTGAAACAGGATTGAGCTCTGGAAACACCATATATTTT. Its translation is CASSETGLSSGNTIYF.

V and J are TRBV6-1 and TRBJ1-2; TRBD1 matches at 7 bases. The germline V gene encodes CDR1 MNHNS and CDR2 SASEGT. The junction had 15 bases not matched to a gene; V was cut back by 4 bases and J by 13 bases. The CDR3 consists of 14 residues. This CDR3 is CASSAQGEAMKPTF. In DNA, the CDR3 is TGTGCCAGCAGTGCCCAGGGGGAGGCTATGAAGCCCACCTTC.

In nucleotides, the CDR3 is TGTGCCAGCAGTGCTAGTGCCTCCACGGGCACTGAAGCTTTCTTT. Residues: CASSASASTGTEAFF. The rearrangement uses TRBV6-5 and TRBJ1-1; D call uncertain. Trimming pared 5 bases from V and 4 bases from J, leaving 17 bases between. The V gene's germline CDR1 is MNHEY and CDR2 SVGAGI. The CDR3 contains 15 residues.

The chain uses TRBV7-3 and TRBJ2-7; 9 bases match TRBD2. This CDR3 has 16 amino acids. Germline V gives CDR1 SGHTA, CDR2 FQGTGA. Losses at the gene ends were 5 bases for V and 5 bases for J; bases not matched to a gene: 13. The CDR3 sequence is CASSKGAGGGSDEQYF. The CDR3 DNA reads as TGTGCCAGCAGCAAAGGAGCGGGGGGAGGTTCCGACGAGCAGTACTTC.

The CDR3 region has the DNA TGTGCCAGCAGCTTAGAGTTTGTAACGGGGGAGCAGTACTTC. Translating it yields CASSLEFVTGEQYF. The chain uses TRBV7-6 and TRBJ2-7, with D possibly TRBD2 on 5 matching bases. CDR1 and CDR2 from the germline V gene are SGHVS and FNYEAQ. Trimming stripped 1 base from V and 7 bases from J, with 14 bases between. The CDR3 extends over 14 amino acids. Using reference TRBV7-6 and TRBJ2-7 for the parts outside the CDR3, the full variable domain is GAGVSQSPRYKVTKRGQDVALRCDPISGHVSLYWYRQALGQGPEFLTYFNYEAQQDKSGLPNDRFSAERPEGSISTLTIQRTEQRDSAMYRCASSLEFVTGEQYFGPGTRLTVT.

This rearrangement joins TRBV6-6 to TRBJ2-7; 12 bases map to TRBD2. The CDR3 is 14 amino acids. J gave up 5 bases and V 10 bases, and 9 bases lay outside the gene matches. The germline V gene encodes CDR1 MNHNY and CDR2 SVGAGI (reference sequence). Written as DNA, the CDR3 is TGTGCCAACACTCCTAGCGGGGGGGCTCACGAGCAGTACTTC. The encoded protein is CANTPSGGAHEQYF.